One and the same sample provided the 22 T cell receptor beta chains below, sequenced in a study of shared clonotypes between healthy human individuals (dated by TCRdb to the early 2020s). The library was generated by the immunoSEQ multiplex PCR assay. In its TCRdb copy, this immuneACCESS table keeps in-frame sequences only and misses some clones. Where compared with another copy, unresolved V genes explain less than half of these, and the others have no known cause. This sample is represented by approximately 2.5 million clones; more than 80% of them were singletons. The top ten hold roughly 0.14% of the sample. The sequencing sample was made of naive CD4+ T cells sorted from blood. The cell subset or site label, read with the paper, signifies: CD45RA+ positively selected. The receptors shown here come from a man between 18 and 35 years old in good health.

The chain has TRBV5-4 and TRBJ1-4; no definite D call. The V and J ends lost 4 bases and 6 bases respectively, with 7 bases between them. Germline V gene lookup returns CDR1 SGHNT and CDR2 YYREEE (reference sequence). This CDR3 comprises 12 residues. The CDR3 bases are TGTGCCAGCAGCCCCTTTGATGAAAAACTGTTTTTT. It yields the protein CASSPFDEKLFF.

A note on this clone: Other DNA sequences in the sample encode the same CDR3. The chain couples TRBV9 to TRBJ1-1; 10 bases line up with TRBD1. The CDR3 loop spans 14 amino acids. Germline CDR1 and CDR2: SGDLS and YYNGEE. Germline trimming cut 3 bases from V and 4 bases from J; bases unmatched to any gene: 3. The CDR3 sequence: CASSGGQGGTEAFF. The CDR3 DNA reads as TGTGCCAGCAGCGGAGGACAGGGGGGCACTGAAGCTTTCTTT.

The chain uses TRBV18 and TRBJ2-5; possibly TRBD1 for D (5 bases). The length of the CDR3 is 14 residues. V lost 2 bases to trimming and J lost 5 bases, with 12 bases between them. The germline V gene encodes CDR1 KGHSH and CDR2 LQKENI. The CDR3 loop is CASSPKGLRETQYF. DNA of the CDR3: TGTGCCAGCTCACCAAAGGGGCTGAGGGAGACCCAGTACTTC. The full variable domain, its missing parts supplied by reference TRBV18 and TRBJ2-5, is NAGVMQNPRHLVRRRGQEARLRCSPMKGHSHVYWYRQLPEEGLKFMVYLQKENIIDESGMPKERFSAEFPKEGPSILRIQQVVRGDSAAYFCASSPKGLRETQYFGPGTRLLVL.

The V and J genes are TRBV13 and TRBJ2-2; maybe TRBD1 (6 bases). CDR1 and CDR2 (germline): PRHDT, FYEKMQ (reference sequence). The CDR3 length is 17 residues. V lost 5 bases to trimming and J lost 2 bases, with 18 bases between them. The CDR3 DNA reads as TGTGCCAGCAGCCAGACGGGGTGGGGGCGAAACACCGGGGAGCTGTTTTTT. This translates into CASSQTGWGRNTGELFF.

This clone was counted once. The chain combines TRBV4-3 with TRBJ2-3; 9 bases map to TRBD1. Germline assignment: CDR1 LGHNA and CDR2 YSLEER. V lost 1 base to trimming and J lost 3 bases; unmatched junction nucleotides: 8. The CDR3 loop spans 17 amino acids. The CDR3 loop reads CASSQGGHGTGTDTQYF. The CDR3 DNA is TGCGCCAGCAGCCAAGGGGGCCACGGGACAGGGACAGATACGCAGTATTTT.

This chain connects TRBV6-5 to TRBJ1-3; D gene unclear. With 0 bases removed from V and 0 bases from J, the gap between germline ends came to 9 bases. The CDR3 has 16 amino acids. Germline lookup yields CDR1 MNHEY and CDR2 SVGAGI. Written as DNA, the CDR3 is TGTGCCAGCAGTTACTCGCAGGCCCTCTCTGGAAACACCATATATTTT. This translates into CASSYSQALSGNTIYF.

The chain joins TRBV5-6 to TRBJ2-5; possible D gene TRBD2, 5 bases. Trimming removed 4 bases at V and 1 base at J, with 11 bases between. This CDR3 is built from 14 residues. The germline CDR1 and CDR2 sequences are SGHDT and YYEEEE. The CDR3, as DNA: TGTGCCAGCAGCCCCCCGGGAATCCAAGAGACCCAGTACTTC. This translates into CASSPPGIQETQYF.

The V and J genes are TRBV19 and TRBJ2-7; D is unresolved. There are 15 residues in the CDR3. In germline, CDR1 is LNHDA, CDR2 SQIVND (reference sequence). Trimming took off 8 bases at V and 3 bases at J, with 20 bases between the two ends. The CDR3 nucleotides read TGTGCCAGTTGCTCTATGGCCGAGCTGAGCTACGAGCAGTACTTC. Translation gives CASCSMAELSYEQYF.

This chain uses TRBV30 with TRBJ2-6, with D perhaps matching TRBD1 (5 bases). Germline V gene lookup returns CDR1 GTSNPN and CDR2 SVGIG (reference sequence). This CDR3 is built from 16 residues. The ends were cut back, 1 base at V and 0 bases at J, with 10 bases in the middle. The CDR3 bases are TGTGCCTGGAGTGGCAGGGTCCTCTCTGGGGCCAACGTCCTGACTTTC. Translation: CAWSGRVLSGANVLTF.

This clone was found a few times. V and J are TRBV6-5 and TRBJ1-4; no firm D call. There are 15 residues in the CDR3. Germline loops: CDR1 MNHEY, CDR2 SVGAGI. V gave up 0 bases and J gave up 7 bases, with 12 bases separating them. CDR3 coding DNA: TGTGCCAGCAGTTACTCGGTGGGATGGCCTGAAAAACTGTTTTTT. Its protein is CASSYSVGWPEKLFF.

The chain recombines TRBV5-1 with TRBJ2-5, with 10 positions matching TRBD2. Germline assignment: CDR1 SGHRS and CDR2 YFSETQ. CDR3 length: 16 residues. J was trimmed by 4 bases and V by 4 bases; bases with no gene match: 10. The CDR3 spells CASSPTAGGPGETQYF. CDR3 DNA: TGCGCCAGCAGCCCGACAGCGGGAGGGCCTGGAGAGACCCAGTACTTC.

The chain employs TRBV7-2 and TRBJ2-1; a possible D gene is TRBD2 (6 bases). V was cut by 3 bases and J by 4 bases, with 13 bases left in between. The CDR3 totals 15 residues. Germline V gene sequence: CDR1 SGHTA, CDR2 FQGNSA. The CDR3 sequence: CASSFPSVGYNEQFF. CDR3 DNA: TGTGCCAGCAGCTTCCCTAGCGTCGGGTACAATGAGCAGTTCTTC.

CDR3 loop: CASSYVTGFDQPQHF. As DNA, the CDR3 is TGTGCCAGCAGTTACGTAACCGGGTTCGATCAGCCCCAGCATTTT. The chain has TRBV6-6 and TRBJ1-5; D uncertain. Between the trimmed V and J ends, which lost 2 bases and 5 bases, there was a span of 13 bases. Germline V gene lookup returns CDR1 MNHNY and CDR2 SVGAGI (reference sequence). CDR3 length: 15 residues.

The V call is TRBV13, the J call TRBJ2-5; D might be TRBD2 (6 bases). The germline V and J ends were trimmed by 0 bases and 3 bases, with 8 bases remaining between them. Germline values: CDR1 PRHDT, CDR2 FYEKMQ (reference sequence). The CDR3 length is 14 residues. CDR3 region: CASSLGTRKETQYF. In nucleotides, the CDR3 is TGTGCCAGCAGCTTAGGGACTAGGAAAGAGACCCAGTACTTC. Filled out from reference TRBV13 and TRBJ2-5, the complete variable domain reads AAGVIQSPRHLIKEKRETATLKCYPIPRHDTVYWYQQGPGQDPQFLISFYEKMQSDKGSIPDRFSAQQFSDYHSELNMSSLELGDSALYFCASSLGTRKETQYFGPGTRLLVL.

This chain joins TRBV7-9 and TRBJ1-3, with TRBD1 matching over 7 bases. Looked up from germline, CDR1 is SEHNR and CDR2 is FQNEAQ (reference sequence). The V and J ends lost 5 bases and 6 bases, in that order; junction bases with no gene match: 10. The CDR3 contains 15 residues. CDR3 protein: CASSPGQLQSNTIYF. The DNA for the CDR3 is TGTGCCAGCAGCCCGGGACAGCTGCAGTCAAACACCATATATTTT. Filled out from reference TRBV7-9 and TRBJ1-3, the complete variable domain reads DTGVSQNPRHKITKRGQNVTFRCDPISEHNRLYWYRQTLGQGPEFLTYFQNEAQLEKSRLLSDRFSAERPKGSFSTLEIQRTEQGDSAMYLCASSPGQLQSNTIYFGEGSWLTVV.

This chain uses TRBV7-9 with TRBJ1-2, with D possibly TRBD1 on 6 matching bases. This CDR3 region has 15 residues. Trimming removed 6 bases at V and 7 bases at J, with 21 bases between. Looked up from germline, CDR1 is SEHNR and CDR2 is FQNEAQ (reference sequence). This chain's CDR3 is CASSSVLQGEGGYTF. The CDR3 DNA reads TGTGCCAGCAGTTCCGTTCTACAGGGAGAGGGTGGCTACACCTTC.

J is TRBJ2-5 and V is TRBV6-6; D possibly corresponds to TRBD1 (5 bases). Trimming took 2 bases from V and 5 from J, leaving 15 bases between them. The CDR3 covers 15 residues. Looked up from germline, CDR1 is MNHNY and CDR2 is SVGAGI (reference sequence). The CDR3 loop reads CASSYTTGRGETQYF. The CDR3 DNA reads as TGTGCCAGCAGTTACACCACAGGTCGCGGTGAGACCCAGTACTTC.

V gene TRBV5-1 combines with J gene TRBJ2-3; D tentatively reads TRBD1 or TRBD2 (5 bases each). V was pared by 0 bases and J by 6 bases, with 11 bases between. This CDR3 is 14 amino acids long. CDR1 SGHRS and CDR2 YFSETQ come from the germline V gene. The DNA for the CDR3 is TGCGCCAGCAGCTTGGACATGGGGACGGATACGCAGTATTTT. This encodes CASSLDMGTDTQYF.

The J gene is TRBJ1-5, the V gene TRBV6-6; D unclear. The CDR3 has 12 residues. Germline CDR1 is MNHNY and CDR2 is SVGAGI (reference sequence). Trimming cost V 6 bases and J 8 bases, with 11 bases left between them. CDR3: CASRDLIKPQHF. The CDR3 DNA follows: TGTGCCAGCAGGGACCTGATAAAGCCCCAGCATTTT.

This clone appeared once. The same CDR3 arises from other DNA sequences in this sample as well. This chain joins TRBV2 and TRBJ2-5; D is tentatively TRBD1 or TRBD2 (5 bases each). With 4 bases removed from V and 4 bases from J, the gap between germline ends came to 10 bases. Germline V gives CDR1 SNHLY, CDR2 FYNNEI. The CDR3 runs to 13 residues. This CDR3 reads CASSGGTRETQYF. The CDR3, as DNA: TGTGCCAGCAGTGGGGGGACCCGAGAGACCCAGTACTTC.

The rearrangement joins TRBV30 to TRBJ1-2, with D perhaps matching TRBD1 (6 bases). Looked up from germline, CDR1 is GTSNPN and CDR2 is SVGIG (reference sequence). V lost 0 bases, J lost 5 bases, and 19 bases lay in between. The CDR3 is 16 residues long. The CDR3 sequence: CAWSVVSLARGYGYTF. The DNA for the CDR3 is TGTGCCTGGAGTGTAGTATCCCTGGCCAGGGGATATGGCTACACCTTC.

The count of this clone is one. The chain has TRBV30 and TRBJ2-5, with D perhaps being TRBD1 or TRBD2 (5 bases each). The CDR3 is made up of 14 amino acids. Trimming removed 0 bases at V and 4 bases at J, with 12 bases between. CDR1 and CDR2 (germline): GTSNPN, SVGIG (reference sequence). CDR3 in amino acids: CAWSVRRDRETQYF. The CDR3 DNA reads TGTGCCTGGAGTGTACGACGGGACCGAGAGACCCAGTACTTC.